This section outlines one T cell receptor beta chain sequence together with its context. Which antigen it targets is not known. Base-call qualities are not available, and no considerably larger clone is one nucleotide away. This entry is derived from a study of OX40 agonist ivuxolimab in advanced cancers. At the level of the whole study: Ivuxolimab was an agonistic, fully human IgG2 monoclonal antibody directed against OX40 (CD134), a costimulatory receptor. Intravenous ivuxolimab was administered to patients every 2 weeks at six dose levels: 0.01, 0.1, 0.3, 1.5, 3 and 10 mg/kg. Among the roughly 52 dose-escalation patients, some 20 had hepatocellular carcinoma, roughly 15 melanoma, 9 renal cell carcinoma and 9 head and neck cancer. In the dose-escalation cohort, over 65% of patients were male, and the mean age was around 60 years, with a range of about 23 to 90. Prior anti-PD-1, anti-PD-L1 or anti-CTLA-4 therapy was permitted, and checkpoint inhibitors had been received by about 36% of dose-escalation patients. Three dose-escalation patients achieved partial responses, one with hepatocellular carcinoma and two with cutaneous melanoma. The purpose of peripheral TCRbeta sequencing was to test whether ivuxolimab changed TCR sequence diversity and led to clonal T-cell expansion. The paper reports the monotherapy dose-escalation portion (N ≈ 50 patients) of the phase I ivuxolimab trial.

General study outcomes and caveats: At doses of 0.1 to 3.0 mg/kg, clonal expansion of both CD4+ and CD8+ blood T cells was observed from baseline to week 6. Low levels of normalized T-cell clonal expansion were also seen in some patients who did not respond. The antigen specificity of the clonally expanded peripheral T cells was not determined. After ivuxolimab, CD8+ T cells had more expanded clones than CD4+ T cells on average. Partial responders in the 0.1-3.0 mg/kg groups had among the lowest normalized peripheral clonal expansion, especially among CD8+ T cells.

Inclusive of the bounding cysteine and phenylalanine, the CDR3 is 13 residues long. Solely the CDR3 DNA is kept, with 39 bases framed from the first base. V is pared back by 3 bases and J by 6 bases, with 9 bases lying between the germline termini. The germline V gene encodes CDR1 SGHNT and CDR2 YYREEE (reference sequence). Genomic DNA was isolated from the sorted cells so that the TCRbeta CDR3 region could be sequenced. The immunoSEQ Assay was used to sequence the TCRbeta CDR3 regions. TCRdb obtained this table from immuneACCESS and retained in-frame rearrangements with V and J assigned. These tables miss some clones; where compared with another copy, unresolved V genes account for less than half of the shortfall, and the remainder is unexplained. Present in this sample are under 85,000 clones, 70% to 90% of which were seen just once. The biggest ten clones account for roughly 0.7% of the sample.

The trial excluded patients who had a history of autoimmune disease or were on systemic immunosuppression. Peripheral blood for TCR sequencing was collected from all dose cohorts at baseline, on cycle 4 day 1, and on cycle 7 day 1. Samples came from an open-label, multicenter, first-in-human phase I dose-escalation trial of ivuxolimab. Adults with locally advanced or metastatic melanoma, renal cell, hepatocellular, or head and neck squamous cell carcinoma were enrolled in the trial. Before TCR sequencing, CD4+ T cells and CD8+ T cells were sorted from peripheral blood as separate populations. The source of this sequence is an adult with an advanced solid tumor such as melanoma, head and neck, liver or kidney cancer. This chain is built from TRBV5-4 and TRBJ1-4, with an unclear D gene assignment. Sequenced material: CD4+ or CD8+ T cells sorted from blood, taken in a trial of the OX40 agonist ivuxolimab. The base sequence is TGTGCCAGCAGCTGGGGTATCTATGAAAAACTGTTTTTT. This sequence encodes CASSWGIYEKLFF.